Presented here are 27 T cell receptor beta chains from one specimen sequenced in a study of blood T cell repertoires in COVID-19. The assay was immunoSEQ multiplex PCR, and TCRdb's table has in-frame clones only and misses some. Of roughly 700,000 clones listed, about 90% are singletons. Sequencing input: peripheral blood. These receptor sequences come from a woman between 18 and 30 years old with acute or convalescent COVID-19.

The chain links TRBV5-6 to TRBJ1-2; 9 bases line up with TRBD1. The V and J ends lost 2 bases and 5 bases, in that order; junction bases with no gene match: 7. This CDR3 is 15 amino acids long. Germline V gives CDR1 SGHDT, CDR2 YYEEEE. The CDR3 sequence: CASSLGTGSWYGYTF. The CDR3 DNA reads TGTGCCAGCAGCTTAGGGACAGGGAGTTGGTATGGCTACACCTTC. Together with reference TRBV5-6 and TRBJ1-2, the CDR3 gives the full variable domain: DAGVTQSPTHLIKTRGQQVTLRCSPKSGHDTVSWYQQALGQGPQFIFQYYEEEERQRGNFPDRFSGHQFPNYSSELNVNALLLGDSALYLCASSLGTGSWYGYTFGSGTRLTVV.

CDR3 protein: CASRATGFTNTEAFF. CDR3 DNA: TGTGCCAGCCGAGCGACAGGGTTCACGAACACTGAAGCTTTCTTT. The chain links TRBV6-5 to TRBJ1-1; 7 bases match TRBD1. There are 15 residues in the CDR3. Looked up from germline, CDR1 is MNHEY and CDR2 is SVGAGI. With 8 bases clipped from V and 1 base from J, the junction kept 10 bases outside the gene matches.

The genes are TRBV5-1 and TRBJ1-1; TRBD1 matches 7 bases. Germline values: CDR1 SGHRS, CDR2 YFSETQ. The CDR3 has 14 residues. Losses at the gene ends were 0 bases for V and 10 bases for J; bases not matched to a gene: 9. The CDR3 protein is CASSLEDRFVRAFF. The CDR3 nucleotides read TGCGCCAGCAGCTTGGAGGACAGGTTTGTTAGAGCTTTCTTT.

The V gene is TRBV12-3 or TRBV12-4, the J gene TRBJ1-1, with D uncertain. With 3 bases removed from V and 11 bases from J, the gap between germline ends came to 13 bases. The CDR3 totals 12 residues. The CDR3 sequence: CASSLFRHAAFF. DNA for the CDR3: TGTGCCAGCAGTTTGTTTCGCCATGCGGCTTTCTTT.

This chain uses TRBV4-1 with TRBJ1-1; weak D call: TRBD1 (6 bases). CDR1 MGHRA and CDR2 YSYEKL come from the germline V gene. The length of the CDR3 is 13 residues. V was clipped by 6 bases and J by 4 bases, with 12 bases between them. The CDR3 region has the DNA TGCGCCAGCAGACAACAGGGCTTCACTGAAGCTTTCTTT. This sequence encodes CASRQQGFTEAFF.

This rearrangement joins TRBV27 to TRBJ1-1, with 8 positions matching TRBD1. The CDR3 is 15 amino acids. Germline assignment: CDR1 MNHEY and CDR2 SMNVEV (reference sequence). V shed 4 bases, J shed 1 base, and the junction held 5 bases outside the gene matches. The CDR3 DNA is TGTGCCAGCAGTTCCTTGGGGACAGGGAACACTGAAGCTTTCTTT. Translating gives CASSSLGTGNTEAFF.

CDR3 sequence (DNA): TGTGCCAGCAGGGGCCAGGGTAAAGGGAACTATGGCTACACCTTC. Translation gives CASRGQGKGNYGYTF. The V gene is TRBV7-9, the J gene TRBJ1-2; D perhaps matches TRBD1 (5 bases). Trimming cost V 6 bases and J 2 bases, with 16 bases left between them. Germline CDR1 is SEHNR and CDR2 is FQNEAQ (reference sequence). The CDR3 spans 15 residues.

J is TRBJ1-1 and V is TRBV28, with 10 bases lining up with TRBD1. The CDR3 consists of 15 residues. CDR1 MDHEN and CDR2 SYDVKM come from the germline V gene. V lost 7 bases, J lost 1 base, and 6 bases stayed unmatched. In nucleotides, the CDR3 is TGTGCCAGCACCCGGGACAGGGGACGGAACACTGAAGCTTTCTTT. Residues: CASTRDRGRNTEAFF.

CDR3 in amino acids: CAISEDRGSEKLFF. CDR3 DNA sequence: TGTGCCATCAGTGAAGACAGGGGAAGTGAAAAACTGTTTTTT. V and J are TRBV10-3 and TRBJ1-4, with 8 bases that match TRBD1. V dropped 3 bases and J dropped 7; count of bases not matched to a gene: 4. The CDR3 has 14 residues. Per germline, CDR1 ENHRY and CDR2 SYGVKD.

The V call is TRBV6-5, the J call TRBJ1-2, with D uncertain. With 0 bases removed from V and 6 bases from J, the gap between germline ends came to 11 bases. CDR1 and CDR2 (germline): MNHEY, SVGAGI. The CDR3 runs to 14 residues. The CDR3 sequence is CASSYSYSLDGYTF. Here the CDR3 DNA reads TGTGCCAGCAGTTACTCTTACAGTCTGGATGGCTACACCTTC.

The CDR3 DNA is TGTGCCAGCAGTTTACAGACAGTTTTACTGTTTTTT. Translating gives CASSLQTVLLFF. The chain couples TRBV28 to TRBJ1-4, with D perhaps TRBD1 (5 bases). This CDR3 contains 12 residues. V was cut by 2 bases and J by 13 bases, with 11 bases left in between. Germline V gene sequence: CDR1 MDHEN, CDR2 SYDVKM.

The chain combines TRBV9 with TRBJ1-2; a weak D match, TRBD1 (6 bases). V was pared by 3 bases and J by 7 bases, with 10 bases between. The CDR3 totals 12 residues. Germline V gene lookup returns CDR1 SGDLS and CDR2 YYNGEE. The CDR3 coding sequence is TGTGCCAGCAGCGCAGGGGCTACTGGCTACACCTTC. It translates to CASSAGATGYTF.

This chain uses TRBV5-6 with TRBJ1-2; D gene ambiguous. V was pared by 1 base and J by 2 bases, with 9 bases between. This CDR3 is built from 14 residues. Germline V gene lookup returns CDR1 SGHDT and CDR2 YYEEEE. The CDR3 is CASSLRRFNYGYTF. CDR3 nucleotides: TGTGCCAGCAGCTTGCGTCGGTTCAACTATGGCTACACCTTC.

This rearrangement joins TRBV27 to TRBJ2-7; maybe TRBD2 (5 bases). Between the trimmed V and J ends, which lost 0 bases and 6 bases, there was a span of 18 bases. Germline values: CDR1 MNHEY, CDR2 SMNVEV (reference sequence). The CDR3 is 16 amino acids. CDR3: CASSLSGSASLVEQYF. CDR3 coding DNA: TGTGCCAGCAGTTTATCGGGGTCGGCTAGCTTAGTCGAGCAGTACTTC.

V gene TRBV2 combines with J gene TRBJ1-1; D not resolved. Germline V gene data show CDR1 as SNHLY and CDR2 as FYNNEI. CDR3 length equals 12 residues. The V end lost 2 bases, the J end lost 8 bases, and 9 bases lay between the germline ends. The chain's CDR3 is CASSEWAQEAFF. In nucleotides, the CDR3 is TGTGCCAGCAGTGAATGGGCGCAGGAAGCTTTCTTT.

This chain joins TRBV7-8 and TRBJ2-3; 7 bases align to TRBD2. Trimming removed 5 bases from V and 8 bases from J; junction bases left unmatched: 10. The CDR3 runs 14 residues. Germline CDR1 and CDR2: SGHVS and FQNEAQ. The chain's CDR3 is CASSLSGAAGTQYF. CDR3 in DNA: TGTGCCAGCAGCCTAAGCGGGGCCGCTGGTACGCAGTATTTT. The full variable domain, completed using reference TRBV7-8 and TRBJ2-3, is GAGVSQSPRYKVAKRGQDVALRCDPISGHVSLFWYQQALGQGPEFLTYFQNEAQLDKSGLPSDRFFAERPEGSVSTLKIQRTQQEDSAVYLCASSLSGAAGTQYFGPGTRLTVL.

This sequence joins TRBV4-2 and TRBJ1-5, with 8 bases that match TRBD1. This CDR3 spans 14 amino acids. J gave up 7 bases and V 4 bases, and 6 bases lay outside the gene matches. Germline CDR1 LGHNA, CDR2 YNFKEQ. The CDR3 DNA follows: TGTGCCAGCAGCCCGCGGACAGGGAACCAGCCCCAGCATTTT. Protein product: CASSPRTGNQPQHF.

This clone has more than one count but fewer than ten. The V call is TRBV18, the J call TRBJ1-3; TRBD1 might be the D (6 bases). The germline CDR1 and CDR2 sequences are KGHSH and LQKENI. There are 13 residues in the CDR3. V was clipped by 4 bases and J by 8 bases, with 12 bases between them. The CDR3 nucleotides are TGTGCCAGCTCACTTACAGGGATGGACACCATATATTTT. This translates into CASSLTGMDTIYF.

This chain joins TRBV11-2 and TRBJ2-2; D uncertain. The V end was cut by 0 bases, the J end by 5 bases, with 13 bases between. The germline V gene has CDR1 SGHAT and CDR2 FQNNGV. There are 16 residues in the CDR3. CDR3 residues: CASSLDHGLRTGELFF. In DNA form, the CDR3 reads TGTGCCAGCAGCTTAGATCACGGGTTGAGGACCGGGGAGCTGTTTTTT. Full variable domain (rest looked up from reference TRBV11-2 and TRBJ2-2): EAGVAQSPRYKIIEKRQSVAFWCNPISGHATLYWYQQILGQGPKLLIQFQNNGVVDDSQLPKDRFSAERLKGVDSTLKIQPAKLEDSAVYLCASSLDHGLRTGELFFGEGSRLTVL.

V usage is TRBV7-9 and J usage is TRBJ1-2; D might be TRBD1 (5 bases). V was clipped by 5 bases and J by 3 bases, with 16 bases between them. The CDR3 covers 15 residues. Germline V gene data show CDR1 as SEHNR and CDR2 as FQNEAQ (reference sequence). CDR3 protein: CASSQGGRRHYGYTF. Here the CDR3 DNA reads TGTGCCAGCAGCCAGGGTGGTAGGAGACACTATGGCTACACCTTC.

V usage is TRBV24-1 and J usage is TRBJ2-3; 10 nucleotides line up with TRBD2. Trimming removed 9 bases from V and 6 bases from J; junction bases left unmatched: 14. The CDR3 consists of 16 residues. CDR1 KGHDR and CDR2 SFDVKD come from the germline V gene. The CDR3, as DNA: TGTGCCACCTCCGCCCCAGCGGGGGGGCGTTTGGATACGCAGTATTTT. It is translated as CATSAPAGGRLDTQYF.

The chain carries TRBV19 and TRBJ2-3; TRBD1 might be the D (5 bases). The germline V gene has CDR1 LNHDA and CDR2 SQIVND (reference sequence). Deletions cut 3 bases from V and 0 bases from J, with 10 bases between. CDR3 length: 15 amino acids. CDR3 DNA: TGTGCCAGTAGTATTGGGGCATTTAGCACAGATACGCAGTATTTT. Protein: CASSIGAFSTDTQYF.

The rearrangement uses TRBV9 and TRBJ2-1; 9 nucleotides agree with TRBD2. Germline CDR1 reads SGDLS; CDR2 reads YYNGEE. The CDR3 sequence is 13 residues long. Unmatched junction bases numbered 1, after V lost 3 bases and J lost 6 bases. CDR3 sequence reads: CASSGTSVNEQFF. For the CDR3, the DNA is TGTGCCAGCAGCGGGACTAGCGTCAATGAGCAGTTCTTC. Full variable domain (outside the CDR3, taken from reference TRBV9 and TRBJ2-1): DSGVTQTPKHLITATGQRVTLRCSPRSGDLSVYWYQQSLDQGLQFLIQYYNGEERAKGNILERFSAQQFPDLHSELNLSSLELGDSALYFCASSGTSVNEQFFGPGTRLTVL.

The CDR3 DNA follows: TGCGCCAGCAGCCAAGTCTCCGTAGCGGGGGGGCTAATTGATATTTACGAGCAGTACTTC. Its protein product is CASSQVSVAGGLIDIYEQYF. The J gene is TRBJ2-7, the V gene TRBV4-1; TRBD2 aligns across 11 bases. CDR1 and CDR2 from the germline V gene are MGHRA and YSYEKL. This CDR3 contains 20 residues. With 1 base clipped from V and 4 bases from J, the junction kept 18 bases outside the gene matches.

This clone has a single count. This rearrangement joins TRBV9 to TRBJ2-5; 11 bases fit TRBD2. The CDR3 length is 15 residues. Germline CDR1 is SGDLS and CDR2 is YYNGEE. V was clipped by 3 bases and J by 4 bases; unmatched bases: 5. The DNA for the CDR3 is TGTGCCAGCAGCGCCACCGGGACTAGCGGAGAGACCCAGTACTTC. Encoded protein: CASSATGTSGETQYF.

The genes are TRBV6-1 and TRBJ1-1; D gene unclear. V was cut by 2 bases and J by 7 bases, with 23 bases left in between. Germline lookup yields CDR1 MNHNS and CDR2 SASEGT. The length of the CDR3 is 17 residues. For the CDR3, the DNA is TGTGCCAGCAGTGAATCGGCACCTTCCTTGGCCCGAGGTGAAGCTTTCTTT. Its protein product is CASSESAPSLARGEAFF.

The chain employs TRBV6-2 or TRBV6-3 and TRBJ1-4; 9 bases are a match to TRBD1. Per the germline V gene, CDR1 is MNHEY and CDR2 is SVGEGT. The CDR3 is 16 residues long. Trimming removed 6 bases from V and 8 bases from J; junction bases left unmatched: 13. The CDR3 is CASSKTGGNVYEKLFF. The CDR3, as DNA: TGTGCCAGCAGCAAGACAGGGGGTAACGTTTACGAAAAACTGTTTTTT.